A single TCR beta chain is shown here with its context. Its cognate antigen is unknown. The sample belongs to a study of T cell responses to AZD1222 COVID-19 vaccine. Study at large: Whether given at about 4 or about 12 weeks, second doses were pooled.

TCRdb's copy holds only in-frame clones and misses some; the assay was immunoSEQ multiplex PCR. This sample yields around 97,000 clones, of which over 80% are seen a single time; around 20% belongs to the top ten. Trimming took 5 bases from V and 0 from J; bases not matched to a gene: 12. CDR3 size: 19 residues. CDR1 and CDR2 from the germline V gene are SEHNR and FQNEAQ (reference sequence). Study results and caveats: With dominance at 160-218 and 743-854, vaccine-associated CD4 TCRs spanned spike. Clonal diversity may have been underestimated, and the donors were mostly white British, with more females than males.

This chain connects TRBV7-9 to TRBJ2-1, with TRBD1 matching over 11 bases. This TCR derives from an adult in good health. The sequenced sample was peripheral blood, obtained on day 0 of AZD1222 vaccination. In DNA form, the CDR3 reads TGTGCCAGCAGCGGACCGGGACAGGGGGTCGGTGGCTCCTACAATGAGCAGTTCTTC. It encodes CASSGPGQGVGGSYNEQFF.